The 22 T cell receptor beta chains in this list originate from one sample, sequenced in a study of shared clonotypes between healthy human individuals. TCRdb's table, derived via immunoSEQ multiplex PCR, lists solely in-frame clones and lacks some. This table has 2 million to 2.5 million clones, 80% to 95% appearing once. The sample taken for sequencing was naive CD4+ T cells from PBMCs. Described subset: CD45RA+ positively selected. These receptors were taken from a man aged 18 to 35 in good health. Some clones in this sample may be carry-over from other donors' samples.

This chain connects TRBV10-3 to TRBJ1-2; tentatively, D is TRBD1 (5 bases). From germline, CDR1 is ENHRY and CDR2 SYGVKD. V lost 5 bases and J 6 bases, leaving 16 bases between the germline ends. This CDR3 contains 14 residues. The CDR3 loop reads CAISRGEGFHGYTF. The CDR3 coding sequence is TGTGCCATCAGTAGAGGAGAGGGGTTCCATGGCTACACCTTC.

This sequence joins TRBV19 and TRBJ2-5; tentatively, D is TRBD2 (5 bases). The germline CDR1 and CDR2 sequences are LNHDA and SQIVND (reference sequence). Trimming removed 10 bases from V and 1 base from J, with 25 bases in between. This CDR3 contains 17 residues. The CDR3 reads CATLGIREVGFQETQYF. CDR3 nucleotides: TGTGCCACACTAGGTATTAGGGAAGTAGGATTCCAAGAGACCCAGTACTTC. The full variable domain, completed using reference TRBV19 and TRBJ2-5, is DGGITQSPKYLFRKEGQNVTLSCEQNLNHDAMYWYRQDPGQGLRLIYYSQIVNDFQKGDIAEGYSVSREKKESFPLTVTSAQKNPTAFYLCATLGIREVGFQETQYFGPGTRLLVL.

The genes are TRBV4-2 and TRBJ1-2, with 8 bases matching TRBD1. V lost 3 bases, J lost 4 bases, and 7 bases stayed unmatched. The CDR3 consists of 15 residues. CDR1 and CDR2 (germline): LGHNA, YNFKEQ. This CDR3 reads CASSQDPGGSYGYTF. CDR3 sequence (DNA): TGTGCCAGCAGCCAGGACCCAGGGGGCAGCTATGGCTACACCTTC.

This sequence joins TRBV25-1 and TRBJ2-1, with 7 bases lining up with TRBD1. Germline V gene sequence: CDR1 MGHDK, CDR2 SYGVNS. J was trimmed by 3 bases and V by 4 bases; bases with no gene match: 9. The CDR3 extends over 16 amino acids. The CDR3 loop reads CASSAAVGTVYNEQFF. CDR3 sequence (DNA): TGTGCCAGCAGTGCGGCGGTCGGGACAGTCTACAATGAGCAGTTCTTC.

This clone was counted a few times. V and J are TRBV5-6 and TRBJ2-2, with 7 bases matching TRBD1. The V and J ends lost 9 bases and 2 bases, in that order; junction bases with no gene match: 4. Germline V gives CDR1 SGHDT, CDR2 YYEEEE. CDR3 size: 13 residues. DNA of the CDR3: TGTGCCACGGGACAGTTAAACACCGGGGAGCTGTTTTTT. Its translation: CATGQLNTGELFF.

This rearrangement joins TRBV6-5 to TRBJ2-5, with D maybe TRBD1 (5 bases). Trimming removed 0 bases from V and 7 bases from J, with 18 bases in between. Per the germline V gene, CDR1 is MNHEY and CDR2 is SVGAGI. There are 16 residues in the CDR3. This chain's CDR3 is CASSYSIAENQGTQYF. The CDR3 DNA reads as TGTGCCAGCAGTTACTCGATTGCCGAGAATCAGGGGACCCAGTACTTC.

The rearrangement links TRBV30 to TRBJ1-5; D is undetermined. Germline V gives CDR1 GTSNPN, CDR2 SVGIG (reference sequence). This CDR3 is 13 amino acids long. V was cut by 1 base and J by 3 bases, with 7 bases left in between. CDR3 bases: TGTGCCTGGAGTGGAGCGTTCAATCAGCCCCAGCATTTT. Amino acids: CAWSGAFNQPQHF.

A word on this clone: A junction boundary mismatches the germline segment, possibly from a read error. The rearrangement uses TRBV7-2 and TRBJ2-1; D may be TRBD2 (6 bases). Germline CDR1 and CDR2: SGHTA and FQGNSA. CDR3 size: 19 residues. CDR3: CASSLGRGPASRQYNEQFF. CDR3 in DNA: TGTGCTAGCAGCTTAGGGCGGGGACCGGCCTCGAGGCAATACAATGAGCAGTTCTTC.

This chain joins TRBV18 and TRBJ2-1, with D possibly matching TRBD2 (5 bases). Trimming took 2 bases from V and 0 from J, leaving 11 bases between them. This CDR3 is built from 16 residues. Per germline, CDR1 KGHSH and CDR2 LQKENI. The CDR3 sequence is CASSPVPGSSYNEQFF. As DNA, the CDR3 is TGTGCCAGCTCACCAGTTCCGGGGAGCTCCTACAATGAGCAGTTCTTC.

The rearrangement joins TRBV15 to TRBJ1-4; D ambiguous. The length of the CDR3 is 15 residues. With 0 bases removed from V and 12 bases from J, the gap between germline ends came to 17 bases. CDR1 and CDR2 (germline): LNHNV, YYDKDF (reference sequence). The CDR3 here is CATSRDAPWNPQLFF. The CDR3 nucleotides read TGTGCCACCAGCAGAGATGCTCCATGGAACCCTCAACTGTTTTTT. The complete variable domain, with remaining parts taken from reference TRBV15 and TRBJ1-4, reads DAMVIQNPRYQVTQFGKPVTLSCSQTLNHNVMYWYQQKSSQAPKLLFHYYDKDFNNEADTPDNFQSRRPNTSFCFLDIRSPGLGDTAMYLCATSRDAPWNPQLFFGSGTQLSVL.

The gene calls are TRBV28 and TRBJ1-1; D remains ambiguous. Germline V lookup: CDR1 MDHEN, CDR2 SYDVKM. Trimming took off 6 bases at V and 1 base at J, with 9 bases between the two ends. The CDR3 has 13 residues. The DNA for the CDR3 is TGTGCCAGCAGAAGAAGAGAGAACACTGAAGCTTTCTTT. Its protein product is CASRRRENTEAFF.

The sample holds a few counts of this clone. The chain joins TRBV11-2 to TRBJ1-1, with D uncertain. Trimming removed 0 bases at V and 8 bases at J, with 7 bases between. CDR3 length: 12 amino acids. The germline CDR1 and CDR2 sequences are SGHAT and FQNNGV. The CDR3 spells CASSLDRAEAFF. In nucleotides, the CDR3 is TGTGCCAGCAGCTTAGATCGGGCCGAAGCTTTCTTT.

The chain recombines TRBV12-5 with TRBJ2-2; the D gene is possibly TRBD2 (5 bases). This CDR3 comprises 17 residues. Germline-derived CDR1 and CDR2 are LGHNT and FRNRAP. V dropped 6 bases and J dropped 6 bases, with 23 bases sitting between them. The CDR3 coding sequence is TGTGCTAGTGGACGGAACGGGATGGTTGGGAGCTCCGGGGAGCTGTTTTTT. Its translation: CASGRNGMVGSSGELFF.

The rearrangement joins TRBV18 to TRBJ2-1, with 9 bases that match TRBD1. CDR3 size: 20 residues. V was pared by 6 bases and J by 4 bases, with 22 bases of the junction left unmatched. Per germline, CDR1 KGHSH and CDR2 LQKENI. Written as DNA, the CDR3 is TGTGCCAGCTCGCTCTACCGGGACAGGGTATTTGGGAAGTTTTACAATGAGCAGTTCTTC. Amino acids: CASSLYRDRVFGKFYNEQFF.

V and J are TRBV7-2 and TRBJ2-3, with 8 bases fitting TRBD1. Looked up from germline, CDR1 is SGHTA and CDR2 is FQGNSA. V shed 4 bases and J 2 bases; nucleotides not matched to a gene: 5. This CDR3 has 15 residues. CDR3 DNA: TGTGCCAGCAGCTCCGTGGGACAGGACACAGATACGCAGTATTTT. This codes for CASSSVGQDTDTQYF.

This clone showed up just once. The chain employs TRBV7-9 and TRBJ2-6, with TRBD1 matching over 8 bases. Germline CDR1 is SEHNR and CDR2 is FQNEAQ (reference sequence). With V trimmed by 4 bases and J by 7 bases, 9 bases remained unmatched. The CDR3 has 16 amino acids. The CDR3 nucleotides read TGTGCCAGCAGCTCCCGGACAGGGAAGAGCGCCAACGTCCTGACTTTC. Its protein is CASSSRTGKSANVLTF.

The chain carries TRBV28 and TRBJ2-1; a possible D gene is TRBD2 (5 bases). Germline CDR1 MDHEN, CDR2 SYDVKM. With 10 bases removed from V and 7 bases from J, the gap between germline ends came to 17 bases. The CDR3 is 13 residues long. The CDR3 DNA reads TGTGCCACCTTCCAGCGGAACTTAAATGAGCAGTTCTTC. It yields the protein CATFQRNLNEQFF.

This chain connects TRBV7-9 to TRBJ1-6, with 10 positions matching TRBD1. V shed 3 bases, J shed 5 bases, and the junction held 1 base outside the gene matches. The CDR3 sequence is 15 residues long. Germline CDR1 SEHNR, CDR2 FQNEAQ (reference sequence). The CDR3 region is CASSLGTGDNSPLHF. CDR3 coding DNA: TGTGCCAGCAGCTTGGGGACAGGGGATAATTCACCCCTCCACTTT.

Concerning this clone: A read error may produce the germline difference seen at one junction end. The chain uses TRBV18 and TRBJ1-1, with TRBD1 as a possible D gene (6 bases). The CDR3 consists of 14 residues. Germline V gene data show CDR1 as KGHSH and CDR2 as LQKENI. This chain's CDR3 is CASSPDSSNAEAFF. CDR3 bases: TGTGCCAGCTCACCGGACAGTTCGAACGCTGAAGCTTTCTTT.

The chain is built from TRBV6-1 and TRBJ2-1; 7 bases line up with TRBD1. The CDR3 is made up of 16 amino acids. With V trimmed by 4 bases and J by 1 base, 7 bases remained unmatched. CDR1 is MNHNS, CDR2 SASEGT, per germline. In DNA form, the CDR3 reads TGTGCCAGCAGTGCCCGGACAGGAAATTCCTACAATGAGCAGTTCTTC. The encoded protein is CASSARTGNSYNEQFF.

V and J are TRBV29-1 and TRBJ1-5, with 7 positions matching TRBD1. V lost 7 bases, J lost 5 bases, and 8 bases stayed unmatched. CDR1 is SQVTM, CDR2 ANQGSEA, per germline. The length of the CDR3 is 13 residues. The CDR3 DNA sequence: TGCAGCGCCCGGGACAGTCTCTATCAGCCCCAGCATTTT. Its translation is CSARDSLYQPQHF. Together with reference TRBV29-1 and TRBJ1-5, the CDR3 gives the full variable domain: SAVISQKPSRDICQRGTSLTIQCQVDSQVTMMFWYRQQPGQSLTLIATANQGSEATYESGFVIDKFPISRPNLTFSTLTVSNMSPEDSSIYLCSARDSLYQPQHFGDGTRLSIL.

The chain is built from TRBV6-5 and TRBJ2-1; 11 bases map to TRBD2. Looked up from germline, CDR1 is MNHEY and CDR2 is SVGAGI. This CDR3 has 16 residues. The V gene end was trimmed by 3 bases and the J gene end by 7 bases; junction bases not matched to a gene: 8. This chain's CDR3 is CASSYYRLAGSNEQFF. CDR3 nucleotides: TGTGCCAGCAGTTATTACCGACTAGCGGGAAGTAATGAGCAGTTCTTC.